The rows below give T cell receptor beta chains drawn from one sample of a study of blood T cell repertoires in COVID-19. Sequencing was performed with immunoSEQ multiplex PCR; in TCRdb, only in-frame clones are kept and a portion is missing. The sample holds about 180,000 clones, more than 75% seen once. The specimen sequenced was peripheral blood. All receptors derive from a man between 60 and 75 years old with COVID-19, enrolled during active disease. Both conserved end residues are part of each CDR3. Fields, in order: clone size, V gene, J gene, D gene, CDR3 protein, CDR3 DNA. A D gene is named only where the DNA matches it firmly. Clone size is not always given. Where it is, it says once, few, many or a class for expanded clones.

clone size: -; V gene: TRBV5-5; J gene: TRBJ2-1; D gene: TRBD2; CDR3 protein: CASSFQASGTSYNEQFF; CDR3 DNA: TGTGCCAGCAGCTTCCAAGCTAGCGGGACCTCCTACAATGAGCAGTTCTTC
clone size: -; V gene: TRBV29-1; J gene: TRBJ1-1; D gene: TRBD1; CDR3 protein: CSDLKQGATEAFF; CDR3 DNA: TGCAGCGACTTGAAGCAGGGGGCGACTGAAGCTTTCTTT
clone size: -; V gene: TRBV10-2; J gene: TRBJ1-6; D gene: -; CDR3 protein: CASSGGLGGLNSPLHF; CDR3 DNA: TGCGCCAGCAGTGGAGGTCTGGGAGGGCTTAATTCACCCCTCCACTTT
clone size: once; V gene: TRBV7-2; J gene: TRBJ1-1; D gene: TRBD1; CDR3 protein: CASSLDRTGREAFF; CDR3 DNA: TGTGCCAGCAGCTTGGATAGGACAGGGCGGGAAGCTTTCTTT
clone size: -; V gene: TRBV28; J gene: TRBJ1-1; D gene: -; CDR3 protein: CASSFRLNTEAFF; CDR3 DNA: TGTGCCAGCAGTTTTCGGTTGAACACTGAAGCTTTCTTT
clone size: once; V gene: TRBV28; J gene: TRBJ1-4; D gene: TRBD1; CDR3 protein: CASTLTGGDEKLFF; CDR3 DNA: TGTGCCAGCACCCTGACAGGGGGCGATGAAAAACTGTTTTTT
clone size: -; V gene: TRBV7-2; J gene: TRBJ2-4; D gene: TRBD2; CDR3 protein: CASSLEGLVKNIQYF; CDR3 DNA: TGTGCCAGCAGCTTAGAGGGACTAGTCAAAAACATTCAGTACTTC
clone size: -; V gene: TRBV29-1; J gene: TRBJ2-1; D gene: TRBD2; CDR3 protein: CSVERLARNNEQFF; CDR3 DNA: TGCAGCGTTGAGAGACTAGCGCGCAACAATGAGCAGTTCTTC
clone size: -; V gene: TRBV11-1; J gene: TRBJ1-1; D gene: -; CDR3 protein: CASSLRFGPEAFF; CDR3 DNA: TGTGCCAGCAGCTTAAGATTCGGTCCTGAAGCTTTCTTT
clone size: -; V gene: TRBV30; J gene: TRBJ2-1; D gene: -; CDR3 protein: CAWTHPNEQFF; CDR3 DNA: TGTGCCTGGACACATCCCAATGAGCAGTTCTTC
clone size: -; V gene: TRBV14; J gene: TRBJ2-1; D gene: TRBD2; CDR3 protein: CASSQIAGSTYNEQFF; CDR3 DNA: TGTGCCAGCAGCCAAATAGCGGGCAGCACCTACAATGAGCAGTTCTTC
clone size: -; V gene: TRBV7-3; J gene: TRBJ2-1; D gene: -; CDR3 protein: CASRRNQGGEQFF; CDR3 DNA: TGTGCCAGCAGACGAAACCAGGGGGGTGAGCAGTTCTTC
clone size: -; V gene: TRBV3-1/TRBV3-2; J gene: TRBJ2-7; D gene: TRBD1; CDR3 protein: CASSPRQGAYEQYF; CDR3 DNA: TGTGCCAGCAGCCCGCGACAGGGGGCCTACGAGCAGTACTTC
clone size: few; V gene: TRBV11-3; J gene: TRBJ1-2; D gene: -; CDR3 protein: CASSLEGRQGNYGYTF; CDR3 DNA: TGTGCCAGCAGCTTAGAAGGTCGGCAGGGGAATTATGGCTACACCTTC
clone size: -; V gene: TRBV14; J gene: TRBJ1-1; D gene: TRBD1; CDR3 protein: CASSGDRGLAEAFF; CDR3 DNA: TGTGCCAGCAGCGGGGACAGGGGGTTAGCTGAAGCTTTCTTT
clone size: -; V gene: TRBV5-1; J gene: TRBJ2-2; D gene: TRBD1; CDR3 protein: CASSLDRENTGELFF; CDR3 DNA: TGCGCCAGCAGCCTGGACAGGGAGAACACCGGGGAGCTGTTTTTT
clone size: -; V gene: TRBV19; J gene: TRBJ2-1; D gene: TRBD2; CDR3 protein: CANPGLAHYNEQFF; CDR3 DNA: TGTGCCAACCCGGGACTAGCGCACTACAATGAGCAGTTCTTC
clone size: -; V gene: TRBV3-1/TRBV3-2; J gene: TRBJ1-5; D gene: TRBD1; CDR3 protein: CASSLTGASQPQHF; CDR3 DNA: TGTGCCAGCAGCCTGACAGGGGCGAGTCAGCCCCAGCATTTT
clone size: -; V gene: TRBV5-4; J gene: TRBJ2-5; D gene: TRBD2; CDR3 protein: CASSSGLAGGETQYF; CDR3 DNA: TGTGCCAGCAGCTCGGGACTAGCGGGAGGAGAGACCCAGTACTTC
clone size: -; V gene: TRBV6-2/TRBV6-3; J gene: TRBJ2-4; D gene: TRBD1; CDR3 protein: CASSYGDRAGTKNIQYF; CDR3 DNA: TGTGCCAGCAGTTACGGGGACAGGGCTGGGACCAAAAACATTCAGTACTTC
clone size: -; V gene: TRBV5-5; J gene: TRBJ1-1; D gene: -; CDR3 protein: CASSHNLMNTEAFF; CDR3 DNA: TGTGCCAGCAGCCACAATTTAATGAACACTGAAGCTTTCTTT
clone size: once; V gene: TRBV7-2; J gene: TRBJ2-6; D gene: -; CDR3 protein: CASSILPAGLSGANVLTF; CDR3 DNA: TGTGCCAGCAGCATTCTACCCGCAGGGCTCTCTGGGGCCAACGTCCTGACTTTC
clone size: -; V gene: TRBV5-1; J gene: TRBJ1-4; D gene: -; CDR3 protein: CASSLVPGGASSEKLFF; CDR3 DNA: TGCGCCAGCAGCTTGGTCCCGGGGGGCGCGAGCTCTGAAAAACTGTTTTTT
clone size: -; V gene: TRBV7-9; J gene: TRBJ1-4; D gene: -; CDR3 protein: CASSVPRDRGEKLFF; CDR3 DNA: TGTGCCAGCAGCGTACCCCGGGATCGCGGTGAAAAACTGTTTTTT
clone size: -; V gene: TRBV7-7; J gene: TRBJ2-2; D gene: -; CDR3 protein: CASSLSYTGELFF; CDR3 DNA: TGTGCTAGCAGTCTAAGCTACACCGGGGAGCTGTTTTTT
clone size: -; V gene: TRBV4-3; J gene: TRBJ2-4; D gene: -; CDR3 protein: CASSQDIGSPRVAKNIQYF; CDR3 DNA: TGCGCCAGCAGCCAAGATATAGGGAGCCCTCGGGTCGCCAAAAACATTCAGTACTTC
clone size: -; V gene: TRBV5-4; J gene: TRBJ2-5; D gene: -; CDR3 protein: CASTHDSGQETQYF; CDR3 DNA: TGTGCCAGCACCCACGATTCAGGCCAAGAGACCCAGTACTTC
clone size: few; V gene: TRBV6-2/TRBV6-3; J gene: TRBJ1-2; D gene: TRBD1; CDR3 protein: CASSYVTGGLTSTF; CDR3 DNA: TGTGCCAGCAGTTACGTCACAGGGGGCCTGACTTCCACCTTC
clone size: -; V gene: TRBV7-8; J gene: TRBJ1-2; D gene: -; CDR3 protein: CASSPQGSYGYTF; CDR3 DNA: TGTGCCAGCAGCCCCCAGGGTTCCTATGGCTACACCTTC
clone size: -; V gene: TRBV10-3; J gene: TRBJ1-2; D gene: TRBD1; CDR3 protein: CAISDTGVYGYTF; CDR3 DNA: TGTGCCATCAGTGATACAGGGGTCTATGGCTACACCTTC
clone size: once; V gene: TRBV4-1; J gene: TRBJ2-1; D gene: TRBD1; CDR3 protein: CASSQVGTGGDYEQFF; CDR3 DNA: TGCGCCAGCAGCCAAGTTGGGACAGGGGGTGACTATGAGCAGTTCTTC
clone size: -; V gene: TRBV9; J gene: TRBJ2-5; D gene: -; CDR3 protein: CASSVTDQETQYF; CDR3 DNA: TGTGCCAGCAGCGTTACAGATCAAGAGACCCAGTACTTC
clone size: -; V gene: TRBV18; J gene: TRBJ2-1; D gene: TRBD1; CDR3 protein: CASSLSGTGLRNEQFF; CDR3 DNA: TGTGCCAGCTCATTATCCGGGACAGGGCTACGCAATGAGCAGTTCTTC
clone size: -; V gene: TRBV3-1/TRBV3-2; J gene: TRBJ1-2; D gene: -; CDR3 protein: CASTGGTNYGYTF; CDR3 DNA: TGTGCCAGCACGGGGGGGACTAACTATGGCTACACCTTC
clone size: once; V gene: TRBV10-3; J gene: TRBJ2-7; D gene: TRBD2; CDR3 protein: CAISEQVSGDYEQYF; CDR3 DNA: TGTGCCATCAGTGAGCAGGTTAGCGGGGACTACGAGCAGTACTTC
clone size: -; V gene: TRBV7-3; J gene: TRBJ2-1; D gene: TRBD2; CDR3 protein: CASSLTWLPSGGAEQFF; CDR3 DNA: TGTGCCAGCAGCTTAACTTGGCTGCCTAGCGGGGGGGCTGAACAGTTCTTC
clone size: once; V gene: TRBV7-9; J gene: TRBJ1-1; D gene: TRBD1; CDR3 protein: CASSLTGTGGREAFF; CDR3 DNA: TGTGCCAGCAGCTTGACCGGGACAGGGGGACGTGAAGCTTTCTTT
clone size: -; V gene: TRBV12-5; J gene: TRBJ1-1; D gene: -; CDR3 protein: CASGLDWNTEAFF; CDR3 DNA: TGTGCTAGTGGTTTGGACTGGAACACTGAAGCTTTCTTT
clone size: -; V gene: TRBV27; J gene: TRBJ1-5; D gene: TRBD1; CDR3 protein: CASSQRQGGQPQHF; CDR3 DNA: TGTGCCAGCAGTCAGCGACAGGGCGGTCAGCCCCAGCATTTT
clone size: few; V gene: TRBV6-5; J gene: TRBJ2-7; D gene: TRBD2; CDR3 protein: CAILTRLAPPYEQYF; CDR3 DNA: TGTGCCATCCTGACCCGACTAGCGCCCCCCTACGAGCAGTACTTC
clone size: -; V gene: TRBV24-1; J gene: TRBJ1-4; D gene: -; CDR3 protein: CATSQRVASTNEKLFF; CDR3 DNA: TGTGCCACCAGTCAGAGGGTAGCATCAACTAATGAAAAACTGTTTTTT
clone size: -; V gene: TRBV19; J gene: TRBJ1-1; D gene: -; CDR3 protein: CASTLVGGTRAFF; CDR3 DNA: TGTGCCAGTACCCTGGTTGGGGGGACCCGAGCTTTCTTT
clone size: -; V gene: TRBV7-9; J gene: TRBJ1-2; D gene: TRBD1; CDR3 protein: CASSPTGQLLDYGYTF; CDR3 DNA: TGTGCCAGCAGCCCCACGGGACAGCTATTGGACTATGGCTACACCTTC
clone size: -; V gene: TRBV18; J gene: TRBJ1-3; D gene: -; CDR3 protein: CASSHKGAGNTIYF; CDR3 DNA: TGTGCCAGCTCACATAAGGGGGCTGGAAACACCATATATTTT
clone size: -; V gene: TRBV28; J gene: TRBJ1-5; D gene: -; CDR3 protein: CASSFRQGSNQPQHF; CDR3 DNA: TGTGCCAGCAGTTTTAGGCAGGGAAGCAATCAGCCCCAGCATTTT
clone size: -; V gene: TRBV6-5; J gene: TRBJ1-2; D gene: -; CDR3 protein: CASSNQQGSDGYTF; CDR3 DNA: TGTGCCAGCAGTAACCAACAGGGTAGTGATGGCTACACCTTC
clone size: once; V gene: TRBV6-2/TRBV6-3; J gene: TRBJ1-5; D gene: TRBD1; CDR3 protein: CASSNLQGASSNSNQPQHF; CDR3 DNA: TGTGCCAGCAGTAATCTGCAGGGGGCGAGTTCGAATAGCAATCAGCCCCAGCATTTT
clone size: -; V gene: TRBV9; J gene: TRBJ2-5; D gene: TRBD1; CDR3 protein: CASSVTGGAGSGETQYF; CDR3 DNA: TGTGCCAGCAGCGTGACAGGGGGCGCGGGGTCGGGAGAGACCCAGTACTTC
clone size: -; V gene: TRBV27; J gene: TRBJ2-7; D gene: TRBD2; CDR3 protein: CASRGLAGGSYSYEQYF; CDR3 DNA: TGTGCCAGCAGGGGACTAGCGGGAGGGAGCTACTCCTACGAGCAGTACTTC
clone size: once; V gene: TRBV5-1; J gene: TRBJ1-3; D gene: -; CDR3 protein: CASSTTGGSGNTIYF; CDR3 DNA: TGCGCCAGCAGCACTACTGGTGGTTCTGGAAACACCATATATTTT
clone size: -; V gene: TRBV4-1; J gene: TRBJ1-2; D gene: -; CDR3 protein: CASSQTFSPNYGYTF; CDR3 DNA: TGCGCCAGCAGCCAAACTTTCTCCCCTAACTATGGCTACACCTTC
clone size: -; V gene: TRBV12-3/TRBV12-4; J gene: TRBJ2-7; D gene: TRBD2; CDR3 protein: CASSFERGYEQYF; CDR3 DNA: TGTGCCAGCAGTTTTGAGCGGGGTTACGAGCAGTACTTC
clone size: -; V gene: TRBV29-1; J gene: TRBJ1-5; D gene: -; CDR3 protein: CSVGADNQPQHF; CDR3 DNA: TGCAGCGTTGGTGCAGATAATCAGCCCCAGCATTTT
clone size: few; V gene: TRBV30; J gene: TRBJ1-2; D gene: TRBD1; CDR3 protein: CAWSEAQGAPSYGYTF; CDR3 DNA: TGTGCCTGGAGTGAGGCACAGGGGGCCCCCTCGTATGGCTACACCTTC
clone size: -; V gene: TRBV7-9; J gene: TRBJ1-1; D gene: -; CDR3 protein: CASSLGITTGDTEAFF; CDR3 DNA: TGTGCCAGCAGCTTGGGGATCACGACAGGAGACACTGAAGCTTTCTTT
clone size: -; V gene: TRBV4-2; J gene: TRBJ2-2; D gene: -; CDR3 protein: CASSQDTANTGELFF; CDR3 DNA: TGTGCCAGCAGCCAAGATACGGCGAACACCGGGGAGCTGTTTTTT
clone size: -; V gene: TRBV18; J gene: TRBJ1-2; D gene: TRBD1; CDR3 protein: CASSPPQGQGGYTF; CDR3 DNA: TGTGCCAGCTCACCACCACAGGGGCAGGGTGGCTACACCTTC
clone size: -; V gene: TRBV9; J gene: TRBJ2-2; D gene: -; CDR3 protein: CASSVTPGVGGELFF; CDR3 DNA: TGTGCCAGCAGCGTCACCCCAGGGGTCGGCGGGGAGCTGTTTTTT
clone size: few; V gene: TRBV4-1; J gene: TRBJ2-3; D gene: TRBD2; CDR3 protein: CASSQVLAVKSTDTQYF; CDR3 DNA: TGCGCCAGCAGCCAAGTCCTAGCGGTGAAAAGCACAGATACGCAGTATTTT